The next 20 T cell receptor beta chains were all read from a single sample in a study of graft-versus-host responses after intestinal transplantation (dated by TCRdb to the early 2020s). Receptor amplification or capture employed the immunoSEQ multiplex PCR assay. Sourced from immuneACCESS, this table was stored by TCRdb with only in-frame sequences that have V and J called. A share of the clones is absent; for the studies checked, an unresolved V gene accounts for under half, and the remainder has no known explanation. This sample gives about 39,000 clones in total; around 92% of them show up just once. The ten largest account for around 6.9% of the sample. This specimen was PBMCs, taken around 280 days after transplant. The origin of the receptors is a human patient who received an intestinal transplant, so some T cells may come from the graft donor.

This clone was counted a few times. The chain has TRBV6-5 and TRBJ1-6; D gene uncertain. The CDR3 is 15 residues long. Germline V gives CDR1 MNHEY, CDR2 SVGAGI. Between the trimmed V and J ends, which lost 0 bases and 8 bases, there was a span of 11 bases. CDR3 residues: CASSYSTTRDSPLHF. The CDR3, as DNA: TGTGCCAGCAGTTACTCGACTACGAGGGATTCACCCCTCCACTTT.

The gene calls are TRBV7-2 and TRBJ1-2; no reliable D call. V dropped 5 bases and J dropped 4 bases, with 29 bases sitting between them. This CDR3 is 19 amino acids long. Looked up from germline, CDR1 is SGHTA and CDR2 is FQGNSA. DNA for the CDR3: TGTGCCAGCAGCCCACCCCCCCCCATACAACCATCCTCCTTCTATGGCTACACCTTC. As protein: CASSPPPPIQPSSFYGYTF.

The chain has TRBV2 and TRBJ1-2, with D possibly TRBD1 on 5 matching bases. The germline V gene has CDR1 SNHLY and CDR2 FYNNEI. The ends were cut back, 3 bases at V and 8 bases at J, with 7 bases in the middle. The CDR3 has 11 residues. The CDR3 protein is CASSDRDGYTF. The CDR3 DNA sequence: TGTGCCAGCAGTGACAGGGACGGCTACACCTTC.

The chain has TRBV29-1 and TRBJ2-3, with 7 bases aligning to TRBD2. This CDR3 spans 15 amino acids. In germline, CDR1 is SQVTM, CDR2 ANQGSEA. The J segment lost 0 bases and the V segment lost 6 bases, leaving 9 bases of the junction unmatched. CDR3 sequence: CSVVLAPDSTDTQYF. Here the CDR3 DNA reads TGCAGCGTCGTACTAGCGCCCGATAGCACAGATACGCAGTATTTT.

The chain combines TRBV5-1 with TRBJ2-7, with TRBD2 identical over 12 bases. CDR1 and CDR2 (germline): SGHRS, YFSETQ. Losses at the gene ends were 0 bases for V and 5 bases for J; bases not matched to a gene: 3. CDR3 length equals 15 residues. The DNA of the CDR3 is TGCGCCAGCAGCTTGGCGTCTAGCGGGAGGGACGAGCAGTACTTC. Translation: CASSLASSGRDEQYF.

V gene TRBV5-6 combines with J gene TRBJ1-2; D unclear. V was pared by 3 bases and J by 6 bases, with 21 bases between. CDR3 length: 16 residues. Germline-derived CDR1 and CDR2 are SGHDT and YYEEEE. CDR3 region: CASSSPIQQSPDGYTF. The CDR3 coding sequence is TGTGCCAGCAGCTCCCCGATCCAACAGAGTCCGGATGGCTACACCTTC.

As DNA, the CDR3 is TGTGCCAGTACAAGGGGCCCCTGGAACACTGAAGCTTTCTTT. Translation: CASTRGPWNTEAFF. The V gene is TRBV19, the J gene TRBJ1-1; tentative D call: TRBD1 (5 bases). CDR3 length: 14 residues. The V gene lost 7 bases and the J gene lost 1 base, with 13 bases spanning the gap. The germline V gene has CDR1 LNHDA and CDR2 SQIVND (reference sequence).

The rearrangement joins TRBV5-6 to TRBJ2-7, with D possibly TRBD1 on 5 matching bases. CDR3 size: 15 residues. V was pared by 0 bases and J by 2 bases, with 12 bases between. The germline V gene has CDR1 SGHDT and CDR2 YYEEEE. As DNA, the CDR3 is TGTGCCAGCAGCTTGGAGATAGGGGCAACCTACGAGCAGTACTTC. It codes for CASSLEIGATYEQYF.

This clone has only a few counts. A read error may produce the germline difference seen at one junction end. The chain combines TRBV5-7 with TRBJ2-2; 7 bases fit TRBD1. TRBV5-7 is marked as an open reading frame, function uncertain. This CDR3 region has 14 residues. This CDR3 reads CASSSGQEERGAVF. Here the CDR3 DNA reads TGTGCCAGCAGCTCTGGACAGGAGGAGAGGGGAGCTGTTTTT.

J is TRBJ2-3 and V is TRBV29-1, with 7 bases lining up with TRBD2. Unmatched junction bases numbered 2, after V lost 6 bases and J lost 2 bases. CDR3 length equals 12 residues. From germline, CDR1 is SQVTM and CDR2 ANQGSEA. The CDR3, as DNA: TGCAGCGTCCGGGGGGACACAGATACGCAGTATTTT. Its translation is CSVRGDTDTQYF.

The chain couples TRBV7-2 to TRBJ2-5; no reliable D call. Germline V lookup: CDR1 SGHTA, CDR2 FQGNSA. V dropped 5 bases and J dropped 0 bases, with 10 bases sitting between them. The length of the CDR3 is 14 residues. CDR3 loop: CASSMTQYQETQYF. CDR3 nucleotides: TGTGCCAGCAGCATGACCCAGTACCAAGAGACCCAGTACTTC.

This chain uses TRBV5-1 with TRBJ2-3, with 7 bases identical to TRBD1. There are 16 residues in the CDR3. Losses at the gene ends were 4 bases for V and 4 bases for J; bases not matched to a gene: 12. Germline values: CDR1 SGHRS, CDR2 YFSETQ. The CDR3 is CASSPLGRGWADTQYF. The CDR3 nucleotides read TGCGCCAGCAGCCCATTGGGCAGGGGGTGGGCAGATACGCAGTATTTT.

V usage is TRBV6-6 and J usage is TRBJ2-7; 8 bases map to TRBD1. V dropped 0 bases and J dropped 1; count of bases not matched to a gene: 5. The CDR3 covers 16 residues. CDR1 and CDR2 from the germline V gene are MNHNY and SVGAGI (reference sequence). In DNA, the CDR3 is TGTGCCAGCAGTTACTCTCCAGGGGGCTTTTCCTACGAGCAGTACTTC. Translating it yields CASSYSPGGFSYEQYF.

This clone was seen once. V and J are TRBV6-5 and TRBJ1-2, with TRBD1 as a possible D gene (5 bases). Germline values: CDR1 MNHEY, CDR2 SVGAGI. Trimming took off 4 bases at V and 9 bases at J, with 12 bases between the two ends. The CDR3 runs 12 residues. The CDR3 DNA reads TGTGCCAGCAGTTCTGGGACCATGCGCTACACCTTC. The encoded protein is CASSSGTMRYTF.

This sequence joins TRBV7-9 and TRBJ2-2; D ambiguous. The CDR3 loop spans 12 amino acids. Germline V gene data show CDR1 as SEHNR and CDR2 as FQNEAQ (reference sequence). V was cut by 3 bases and J by 3 bases, with 2 bases left in between. CDR3 coding DNA: TGTGCCAGCAGCTTCTACACCGGGGAGCTGTTTTTT. It yields the protein CASSFYTGELFF.

The rearrangement links TRBV27 to TRBJ2-7, with D perhaps matching TRBD2 (5 bases). CDR1 and CDR2 (germline): MNHEY, SMNVEV (reference sequence). The V and J ends lost 6 bases and 4 bases respectively, with 13 bases between them. The CDR3 runs to 13 residues. In nucleotides, the CDR3 is TGTGCCAGCAGCCCCACAAGGACTTACGAGCAGTACTTC. Amino acid sequence: CASSPTRTYEQYF.

The CDR3, as DNA: TGTGCCAGCAGCTTAGAGCGGGCAGGCTCTGGAAACACCATATATTTT. Translating gives CASSLERAGSGNTIYF. The rearrangement uses TRBV7-8 and TRBJ1-3; no definite D call. CDR3 length equals 16 residues. Germline CDR1 and CDR2: SGHVS and FQNEAQ. Between the trimmed V and J ends, which lost 1 base and 0 bases, there was a span of 10 bases.

This chain joins TRBV7-2 and TRBJ2-1; TRBD2 might be the D (6 bases). The CDR3 consists of 16 residues. Deletions cut 0 bases from V and 3 bases from J, with 12 bases between. Germline CDR1 is SGHTA and CDR2 is FQGNSA. The CDR3 sequence is CASSLAPGLNYNEQFF. CDR3 sequence (DNA): TGTGCCAGCAGCTTAGCGCCAGGACTAAACTACAATGAGCAGTTCTTC.

The rearrangement links TRBV5-1 to TRBJ1-2, with D unclear. Germline V CDR1 and CDR2: SGHRS, YFSETQ. CDR3 length: 16 residues. V lost 1 base and J 3 bases, leaving 16 bases between the germline ends. CDR3 nucleotides: TGCGCCAGCAGCTTGTTTCCAGGCGGGCTTGACTATGGCTACACCTTC. Protein: CASSLFPGGLDYGYTF.

This clone was observed once. The chain carries TRBV25-1 and TRBJ1-1; D not resolved. CDR3 size: 10 residues. The V end was cut by 4 bases, the J end by 8 bases, with 5 bases between. Per the germline V gene, CDR1 is MGHDK and CDR2 is SYGVNS. In DNA, the CDR3 is TGTGCCAGCAGTGCCGGAGAAGCTTTCTTT. Amino acid sequence: CASSAGEAFF.